The T cell receptor (beta chain) described here comes from a study of human T cells and chemical hapten exposure. Overall study: Patch testing was performed with 0.01% DPC on the upper back, with reading at 6 days.

This sample's time point: pre-sensitization, week 0. The treatment here: therapeutic diphenylcyclopropenone sensitization with weekly scalp DPC. TCRdb re-called the RACE reads through MiXCR, storing one row per CDR3 protein. The data hold about 51,000 distinct CDR3 sequences, with roughly a tenth observed a single time. Trimming removed 2 bases from V and 8 bases from J, with 12 bases in between. CDR1 is DFQATT and CDR2 is SNEGSKA in the germline V gene (reference sequence). The CDR3 loop spans 12 amino acids. Findings and limits, study-wide: No change in TCRs above 1 in 1000 frequency was produced by DPC sensitization.

This clonotype turned up a few times. What it binds is not known. The V and J genes are TRBV20-1 and TRBJ1-1; D gene unclear. The sequences come from whole blood, collected in connection with sensitization to the hapten diphenylcyclopropenone (DPC). The clonotype comes from a woman aged 40 to 50 with alopecia areata. Some clones in this sample may be carry-over from other donors' samples. CDR3 in amino acids: CSARPGLQEAFF. In nucleotides, the CDR3 is TGCAGTGCTAGACCGGGCCTCCAAGAAGCTTTCTTT.